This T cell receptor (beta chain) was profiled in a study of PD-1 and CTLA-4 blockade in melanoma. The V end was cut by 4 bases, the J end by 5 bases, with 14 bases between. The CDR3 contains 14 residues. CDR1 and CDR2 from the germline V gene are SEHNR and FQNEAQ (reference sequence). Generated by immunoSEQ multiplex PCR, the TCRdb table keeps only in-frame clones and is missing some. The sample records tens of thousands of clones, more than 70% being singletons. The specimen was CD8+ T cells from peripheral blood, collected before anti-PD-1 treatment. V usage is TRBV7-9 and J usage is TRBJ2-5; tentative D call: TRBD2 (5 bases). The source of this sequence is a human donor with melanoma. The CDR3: CASSSTARGETQYF. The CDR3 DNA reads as TGTGCCAGCAGCTCGACTGCTCGAGGGGAGACCCAGTACTTC.